The clone carrying this T cell receptor (beta chain) has a handful of counts. The CDR3 length is 14 residues. With V trimmed by 7 bases and J by 2 bases, 5 bases remained unmatched. CDR1 LNHDA and CDR2 SQIVND come from the germline V gene (reference sequence). This sample was included in a study of identical twins. From the 5' RACE reads, TCRdb called clonotypes with MiXCR, one entry per CDR3 protein. The table has over 200,000 distinct CDR3 sequences, over 8% seen once. This clonotype was sampled from a woman aged 18 to 35 in good health. Sequencing was done on a sample of memory (CD45RO+) T cells sorted from blood. J is TRBJ2-7 and V is TRBV19; 10 nucleotides agree with TRBD1. The CDR3, as DNA: TGTGCCAGTACCTCGGGGACAGGGGCCTACGAGCAGTACTTC. Protein: CASTSGTGAYEQYF.